This TCR beta chain was found in a study of shared clonotypes between healthy human individuals. The assay ran at deep level. Sorted-subset replicate PCRs used 150 to 250 ng of genomic DNA. This amount corresponded to about 29,000 T cell genomes. Sequencing was performed with immunoSEQ multiplex PCR; in TCRdb, only in-frame clones are kept and a portion is missing. The profile shows approximately 320,000 clones, roughly 91% of them singletons. The material sequenced was memory CD8+ T cells sorted from blood. Subset in this sample: CD45RO+ cells pooled with CCR7-negative TemRA cells. This receptor was identified in a man between 18 and 29 years old in good health.

The DNA of the CDR3 is TGTGCCAGCAGCCCGACAGGGGTTGTCACTGAAGCTTTCTTT. It codes for CASSPTGVVTEAFF. V usage is TRBV7-3 and J usage is TRBJ1-1; 8 bases line up with TRBD1. The CDR3 sequence is 14 residues long. Germline lookup yields CDR1 SGHTA and CDR2 FQGTGA. Unmatched junction bases numbered 6, after V lost 5 bases and J lost 4 bases.